The rows below give T cell receptor beta chains drawn from one sample of a study of blood T cells in healthy people across ages. TCRdb reprocessed the 5' RACE reads with MiXCR, giving one entry per CDR3 protein. Altogether about 1.8 million distinct CDR3 sequences are present, around half being singletons, with the ten largest covering approximately 2%. What was sequenced was blood. The receptors originated from a woman aged 40 to 50 in good health. CDR3s include the opening cysteine and the closing phenylalanine or tryptophan. D genes are given only for firm matches. Expanded clones get a size class; other rows say once, few or many, or leave the size out.

v_gene: TRBV4-1
len: 15
j_gene: TRBJ1-4
d_gene: TRBD1
abundance: -
CDR3nt: TGCGCCAGCAGCCGATGGACAGGGGGGAATGAAAAACTGTTTTTT
CDR3aa: CASSRWTGGNEKLFF

v_gene: TRBV21-1
len: 17
j_gene: TRBJ2-7
d_gene: -
abundance: -
CDR3nt: TGTACCAGCAGCTGTGACAGGAGCCAGAATCTGTCCTACGAGCAGTACTTC
CDR3aa: CTSSCDRSQNLSYEQYF

v_gene: TRBV28
len: 19
j_gene: TRBJ2-7
d_gene: TRBD2
abundance: once
CDR3nt: TGTGCCAGCAGTTTGCCTACTAGCGGGGAAAAATATACGGGTATGGAGCAGTACTTC
CDR3aa: CASSLPTSGEKYTGMEQYF

v_gene: TRBV7-9
len: 15
j_gene: TRBJ2-7
d_gene: -
abundance: few
CDR3nt: TGTGCCAGCAGCTTAGGGAGGGGTTACCTCTACGAGCAGTACTTC
CDR3aa: CASSLGRGYLYEQYF

v_gene: TRBV9
len: 16
j_gene: TRBJ2-7
d_gene: TRBD1
abundance: few
CDR3nt: TGTGCCAGCAGCGTAGGGTTGGACAGGGTTCTCTACGAGCAGTACTTC
CDR3aa: CASSVGLDRVLYEQYF

v_gene: TRBV4-1
len: 15
j_gene: TRBJ1-2
d_gene: -
abundance: few
CDR3nt: TGCGCCAGCAGCCAAGATAGGAGAGGAACCTATGGCTACACCTTC
CDR3aa: CASSQDRRGTYGYTF

v_gene: TRBV7-9
len: 17
j_gene: TRBJ2-3
d_gene: TRBD1
abundance: -
CDR3nt: TGTGCCAGCAGCTTAGCGTCGGGACAGGGGGCTGGAGATACGCAGTATTTT
CDR3aa: CASSLASGQGAGDTQYF

v_gene: TRBV20-1
len: 14
j_gene: TRBJ2-5
d_gene: -
abundance: -
CDR3nt: TGCAGTGCTAGAGATTCGAACAGGCAAGAGACCCAGTACTTC
CDR3aa: CSARDSNRQETQYF

v_gene: TRBV4-3
len: 15
j_gene: TRBJ2-3
d_gene: -
abundance: -
CDR3nt: TGCGCCAGCAGCCAAGGTGACTACCTCACAGATACGCAGTATTTT
CDR3aa: CASSQGDYLTDTQYF

v_gene: TRBV7-2
len: 18
j_gene: TRBJ2-1
d_gene: TRBD2
abundance: -
CDR3nt: TGTGCCAGCAGCTTATCCACGGCGAGCGGGAGATACTACAATGAGCAGTTCTTC
CDR3aa: CASSLSTASGRYYNEQFF

v_gene: TRBV28
len: 14
j_gene: TRBJ2-3
d_gene: -
abundance: few
CDR3nt: TGTGCCAGCAGCCCTAGAGGACTACCCGATACGCAGTATTTT
CDR3aa: CASSPRGLPDTQYF

v_gene: TRBV7-2
len: 16
j_gene: TRBJ2-7
d_gene: -
abundance: -
CDR3nt: TGTGCCAGCAGCTTAAGGCTCCGGGGCTTGACCTACGAGCAGTACTTC
CDR3aa: CASSLRLRGLTYEQYF

v_gene: TRBV5-1
len: 18
j_gene: TRBJ1-2
d_gene: TRBD1
abundance: -
CDR3nt: TGCGCCAGCAGCTGGCGTCCCGGACAGGGAGTTTCTAACTATGGCTACACCTTC
CDR3aa: CASSWRPGQGVSNYGYTF

v_gene: TRBV7-2
len: 13
j_gene: TRBJ2-7
d_gene: TRBD2
abundance: -
CDR3nt: TGTGCCAGCAGCCGCGGGGGGTACGACGAGCAGTACTTC
CDR3aa: CASSRGGYDEQYF

v_gene: TRBV28
len: 13
j_gene: TRBJ1-2
d_gene: TRBD1
abundance: -
CDR3nt: TGTGCCACAACGGACAGGGCTGGCTATGGCTACACCTTC
CDR3aa: CATTDRAGYGYTF

v_gene: TRBV6-6
len: 12
j_gene: TRBJ2-7
d_gene: -
abundance: -
CDR3nt: TGTGCCAGCAGACTCGAGTCCTACGAGCAGTACTTC
CDR3aa: CASRLESYEQYF

v_gene: TRBV10-3
len: 14
j_gene: TRBJ1-6
d_gene: -
abundance: -
CDR3nt: TGTGCCATCAGTGGTATGGGGTATAATTCACCCCTCCACTTT
CDR3aa: CAISGMGYNSPLHF

v_gene: TRBV4-1
len: 17
j_gene: TRBJ1-2
d_gene: TRBD1
abundance: once
CDR3nt: TGCGCCAGCAGCCAAGGCGTCAGTGGACAGGGGAACTATGGCTACACCTTC
CDR3aa: CASSQGVSGQGNYGYTF

v_gene: TRBV20-1
len: 14
j_gene: TRBJ2-4
d_gene: -
abundance: -
CDR3nt: TGCAGTGCTAGAGCGGCTGCAGGGCAGGGGGGGCAGTACTTC
CDR3aa: CSARAAAGQGGQYF

v_gene: TRBV6-6
len: 16
j_gene: TRBJ2-7
d_gene: TRBD2
abundance: -
CDR3nt: TGTGCCAGCAGTTATGGGCGGGGGGGAAAGGCCTACGAGCAGTACTTC
CDR3aa: CASSYGRGGKAYEQYF

v_gene: TRBV14
len: 15
j_gene: TRBJ2-7
d_gene: TRBD1
abundance: once
CDR3nt: TGTGCCAGCAGCCAAGATGGACAGGGGAAGGACGAGCAGTACTTC
CDR3aa: CASSQDGQGKDEQYF

v_gene: TRBV6-5
len: 14
j_gene: TRBJ1-1
d_gene: -
abundance: -
CDR3nt: TGTGCCAGCAATCAGGGCTTTCTGAACACTGAAGCTTTCTTT
CDR3aa: CASNQGFLNTEAFF

v_gene: TRBV5-1
len: 17
j_gene: TRBJ2-4
d_gene: TRBD1
abundance: few
CDR3nt: TGCGCCAGCAGCTTGGCCCGGTTCCAGGGGGCTATGGACATTCAGTACTTC
CDR3aa: CASSLARFQGAMDIQYF

v_gene: TRBV11-2
len: 13
j_gene: TRBJ2-1
d_gene: -
abundance: -
CDR3nt: TGTGCCAGCAGACCCGACGGCTCAAATGAGCAGTTCTTC
CDR3aa: CASRPDGSNEQFF

v_gene: TRBV7-9
len: 18
j_gene: TRBJ2-1
d_gene: TRBD2
abundance: -
CDR3nt: TGTGCCAGCAGCCAATCCCCGGTGCGGGGGGGATCCTACAATGAGCAGTTCTTC
CDR3aa: CASSQSPVRGGSYNEQFF

v_gene: TRBV20-1
len: 13
j_gene: TRBJ1-6
d_gene: -
abundance: few
CDR3nt: TGCAGTGCTAGAGGACAGTTTGATTCACCCCTCCACTTT
CDR3aa: CSARGQFDSPLHF